Presented here are 21 T cell receptor beta chains from one specimen sequenced in a study of shared clonotypes between healthy human individuals. Terminally differentiated effector memory CD45RA+ cells were excluded from the naive CD8 cells, which were CD45RO-negative and positively selected for CCR7. Clones were sequenced by immunoSEQ multiplex PCR, and TCRdb holds only the in-frame ones, with some missing. The table shows around 1.9 million clones, with 80% to 95% occurring only once. Material for sequencing was naive CD8+ T cells from PBMCs. The receptors shown here come from a man between 18 and 29 years old in good health. Some clones in this sample may be carry-over from other donors' samples.

This chain connects TRBV30 to TRBJ2-5; unclear D gene. The end of the DNA aligns better with TRBJ2-7, so the J call may be wrong. From germline, CDR1 is GTSNPN and CDR2 SVGIG (reference sequence). This CDR3 has 14 residues. CDR3 nucleotide sequence: TGTGCCTGGAGTGTAGGGCAGGTCCCCTACGAGCAGTACTTC. Encoded protein: CAWSVGQVPYEQYF.

The CDR3 protein is CASSDRRLGYTF. CDR3 DNA sequence: TGTGCCAGCAGTGATAGACGGCTTGGCTACACCTTC. This chain links TRBV6-4 with TRBJ1-2; no firm D call. CDR3 length: 12 residues. The V gene lost 3 bases and the J gene lost 7 bases, with 9 bases spanning the gap. Germline CDR1 is MRHNA and CDR2 is SNTAGT.

This clone was observed a handful of times. Additional DNA sequences in this sample encode the identical CDR3. The V call is TRBV27, the J call TRBJ1-2, with TRBD1 as a possible D gene (6 bases). The CDR3 is made up of 14 amino acids. Germline-derived CDR1 and CDR2 are MNHEY and SMNVEV (reference sequence). Trimming stripped 4 bases from V and 1 base from J, with 10 bases between. The CDR3 DNA is TGTGCCAGCAGTTCCCTACAGGGTAACTATGGCTACACCTTC. The encoded protein is CASSSLQGNYGYTF.

The genes are TRBV29-1 and TRBJ2-7, with D maybe TRBD1 (6 bases). The V end was cut by 0 bases, the J end by 2 bases, with 11 bases between. Per the germline V gene, CDR1 is SQVTM and CDR2 is ANQGSEA. This CDR3 region has 14 residues. CDR3 nucleotide sequence: TGCAGCGTTGAAGAGGGGGCCAGAACCTACGAGCAGTACTTC. As protein: CSVEEGARTYEQYF.

This chain uses TRBV11-3 with TRBJ2-5; TRBD2 might be the D (6 bases). CDR1 is SGHNT, CDR2 YENEEA, per germline. CDR3 length: 13 amino acids. V lost 1 base to trimming and J lost 7 bases, with 10 bases between them. The CDR3: CASSLGGEATQYF. As DNA, the CDR3 is TGTGCCAGCAGCTTAGGTGGGGAGGCGACCCAGTACTTC.

The chain couples TRBV10-2 to TRBJ2-2; unclear D gene. The CDR3 is 16 amino acids. V was shortened by 3 bases and J by 0 bases, with 11 bases between the two germline ends. Germline values: CDR1 WSHSY, CDR2 SAAADI. The CDR3 DNA is TGCGCCAGCAGTGACCCTTCCTTCACGAACACCGGGGAGCTGTTTTTT. Translation: CASSDPSFTNTGELFF.

This clone was counted a single time. Other DNA sequences of this sample code for an identical CDR3. The rearrangement uses TRBV6-5 and TRBJ1-1, with D unresolved. Per the germline V gene, CDR1 is MNHEY and CDR2 is SVGAGI. The CDR3 sequence is 14 residues long. Trimming left V 0 bases short and J 0 bases short, with 5 bases between. The CDR3 is CASSYSGMNTEAFF. CDR3 DNA sequence: TGTGCCAGCAGTTACTCTGGCATGAACACTGAAGCTTTCTTT.

The chain links TRBV4-1 to TRBJ1-5; D is possibly TRBD1 (6 bases). The germline V gene encodes CDR1 MGHRA and CDR2 YSYEKL. The CDR3 contains 17 residues. Deletions cut 1 base from V and 1 base from J, with 14 bases between. CDR3 residues: CASSQGLRGASNQPQHF. As DNA, the CDR3 is TGCGCCAGCAGCCAAGGCCTTCGGGGGGCGAGCAATCAGCCCCAGCATTTT.

The genes are TRBV7-7 and TRBJ2-7; 10 nucleotides align to TRBD1. V shed 4 bases, J shed 2 bases, and the junction held 5 bases outside the gene matches. The CDR3 covers 15 residues. Germline V gene data show CDR1 as SSHAT and CDR2 as FNYEAQ (reference sequence). The CDR3 bases are TGTGCCAGCAGCTCCGGGACAGGGGTGACCTACGAGCAGTACTTC. Translated: CASSSGTGVTYEQYF.

This CDR3 reads CASSYSAGTGTEAFF. The CDR3 coding sequence is TGTGCCAGCAGTTACTCTGCGGGAACCGGCACTGAAGCTTTCTTT. V and J are TRBV6-5 and TRBJ1-1; D unclear. Germline V gives CDR1 MNHEY, CDR2 SVGAGI. V lost 0 bases to trimming and J lost 4 bases, with 12 bases between them. CDR3 size: 15 residues.

The chain uses TRBV9 and TRBJ2-3; D unresolved. CDR1 and CDR2 (germline): SGDLS, YYNGEE. The CDR3 spans 13 residues. The germline V and J ends were trimmed by 7 bases and 3 bases, with 12 bases remaining between them. The CDR3 here is CASQLDPTDTQYF. The CDR3 nucleotides read TGTGCCAGCCAGTTGGATCCAACAGATACGCAGTATTTT.

This sequence joins TRBV9 and TRBJ1-1; possible D gene TRBD1, 5 bases. Germline V lookup: CDR1 SGDLS, CDR2 YYNGEE. The germline V and J ends were trimmed by 3 bases and 8 bases, with 17 bases remaining between them. The CDR3 runs to 14 residues. The CDR3 protein is CASSDRDGAREAFF. The CDR3 DNA reads as TGTGCCAGCAGCGATAGAGACGGGGCCCGGGAAGCTTTCTTT.

For this clone: The sample contains more than one DNA sequence encoding this CDR3. The chain combines TRBV9 with TRBJ2-7; D uncertain. The CDR3 runs to 14 residues. Trimming took 4 bases from V and 2 from J, leaving 13 bases between them. Germline-derived CDR1 and CDR2 are SGDLS and YYNGEE. CDR3 sequence: CASSPGGRPYEQYF. CDR3 DNA sequence: TGTGCCAGCAGCCCTGGCGGCCGCCCCTACGAGCAGTACTTC.

V gene TRBV6-5 combines with J gene TRBJ2-1; no firm D call. Germline V gene sequence: CDR1 MNHEY, CDR2 SVGAGI. This CDR3 has 12 amino acids. Trimming removed 11 bases from V and 5 bases from J, with 13 bases in between. CDR3 sequence: CAPGVPDNEQFF. CDR3 bases: TGTGCCCCGGGTGTCCCTGACAATGAGCAGTTCTTC.

The rearrangement joins TRBV5-1 to TRBJ2-3; 13 positions agree with TRBD2. CDR3 size: 14 residues. Germline CDR1 reads SGHRS; CDR2 reads YFSETQ. Trimming removed 4 bases from V and 14 bases from J; junction bases left unmatched: 10. The DNA for the CDR3 is TGCGCCAGCAGCCCCGGGACTAGCGGGACCCCTCCGTATTTT. It is translated as CASSPGTSGTPPYF.

This chain uses TRBV5-1 with TRBJ1-1, with 7 positions matching TRBD1. This CDR3 is built from 15 residues. V lost 3 bases and J lost 0; bases outside the gene matches: 5. Germline loops: CDR1 SGHRS, CDR2 YFSETQ. The CDR3 bases are TGCGCCAGCAGCTCCGAGACAGGGATGAACACTGAAGCTTTCTTT. This gives the protein CASSSETGMNTEAFF.

The chain links TRBV7-6 to TRBJ2-1; 10 nucleotides agree with TRBD1. This CDR3 contains 17 residues. Looked up from germline, CDR1 is SGHVS and CDR2 is FNYEAQ. The V and J ends lost 5 bases and 8 bases, in that order; junction bases with no gene match: 15. DNA for the CDR3: TGTGCCAGCAGCCTAATAAAGGGGGACAGGGGAACATATGAGCAGTTCTTC. Translation: CASSLIKGDRGTYEQFF.

With regard to this clone: Other DNA sequences in the sample encode the same CDR3. The V call is TRBV28, the J call TRBJ1-1, with 7 bases that match TRBD1. CDR1 and CDR2 from the germline V gene are MDHEN and SYDVKM. With 2 bases clipped from V and 3 bases from J, the junction kept 0 bases outside the gene matches. This CDR3 is built from 13 residues. Here the CDR3 DNA reads TGTGCCAGCAGTTTACAGGGGGACACTGAAGCTTTCTTT. The encoded protein is CASSLQGDTEAFF.

The chain joins TRBV7-3 to TRBJ2-3; D not resolved. Trimming removed 2 bases at V and 2 bases at J, with 8 bases between. Germline-derived CDR1 and CDR2 are SGHTA and FQGTGA. This CDR3 has 14 residues. The CDR3 here is CASSLVGPTDTQYF. In DNA form, the CDR3 reads TGTGCCAGCAGCTTAGTCGGTCCCACAGATACGCAGTATTTT.

The chain has TRBV27 and TRBJ1-5, with D unresolved. Germline-derived CDR1 and CDR2 are MNHEY and SMNVEV (reference sequence). This CDR3 has 13 amino acids. Trimming stripped 3 bases from V and 8 bases from J, with 11 bases between. The CDR3 nucleotides are TGTGCCAGCAGTTTCCTCCACCGGGAGCCCCAGCATTTT. This sequence encodes CASSFLHREPQHF.

The chain uses TRBV7-7 and TRBJ2-7, with D possibly being TRBD1 (6 bases). Trimming took off 5 bases at V and 6 bases at J, with 17 bases between the two ends. CDR1 is SSHAT, CDR2 FNYEAQ, per germline (reference sequence). The CDR3 totals 14 residues. CDR3 sequence (DNA): TGTGCCAGCAGCCCGAGGGACACCGCCGGCGAGCAGTACTTC. Translating gives CASSPRDTAGEQYF.